This passage covers 2 T cell receptor beta chains from one sample sequenced in a study of blood T cell repertoires in COVID-19 (dated by TCRdb to about 2020). The library was made by the immunoSEQ multiplex PCR assay. The immuneACCESS repertoire file appears here via TCRdb, limited to in-frame rearrangements. These files lack a portion of the clones; in checked studies, under half of the deficit traces to unresolved V genes, and the cause of the others is not known. This sample lists over 100,000 clones; 81% were detected once. About 8.4% of the sample is taken by the ten largest. The sample consisted of peripheral blood. All receptors come from a woman aged 55-69 years with active or convalescent COVID-19.

This clone has ten or more counts. V gene TRBV6-1 combines with J gene TRBJ1-1, with D tentatively TRBD1 (6 bases). This CDR3 spans 14 amino acids. Germline V CDR1 and CDR2: MNHNS, SASEGT. The V end lost 3 bases, the J end lost 6 bases, and 14 bases lay between the germline ends. CDR3 region: CASSDGQRGPEAFF. In nucleotides, the CDR3 is TGTGCCAGCAGTGACGGACAGCGAGGACCTGAAGCTTTCTTT.

V is TRBV2 and J is TRBJ2-1, with 11 positions matching TRBD2. This CDR3 is built from 15 residues. The germline CDR1 and CDR2 sequences are SNHLY and FYNNEI. The V and J ends lost 6 bases and 6 bases, in that order; junction bases with no gene match: 7. The CDR3 DNA follows: TGTGCCAGCAGGGCACTAGCGGGAGACCCCAATGAGCAGTTCTTC. Its protein is CASRALAGDPNEQFF.